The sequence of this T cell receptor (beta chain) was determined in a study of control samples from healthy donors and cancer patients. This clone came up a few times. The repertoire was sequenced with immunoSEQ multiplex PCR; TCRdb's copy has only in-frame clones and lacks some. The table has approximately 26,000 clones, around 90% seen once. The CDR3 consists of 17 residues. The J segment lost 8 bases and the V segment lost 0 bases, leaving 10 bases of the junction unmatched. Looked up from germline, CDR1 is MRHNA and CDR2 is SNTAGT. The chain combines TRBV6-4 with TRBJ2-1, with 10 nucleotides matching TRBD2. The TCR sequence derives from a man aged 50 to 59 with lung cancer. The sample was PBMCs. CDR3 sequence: CASSDSQSGGARDEQFF. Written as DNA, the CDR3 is TGTGCCAGCAGTGACTCGCAGAGCGGGGGGGCTCGGGATGAGCAGTTCTTC.